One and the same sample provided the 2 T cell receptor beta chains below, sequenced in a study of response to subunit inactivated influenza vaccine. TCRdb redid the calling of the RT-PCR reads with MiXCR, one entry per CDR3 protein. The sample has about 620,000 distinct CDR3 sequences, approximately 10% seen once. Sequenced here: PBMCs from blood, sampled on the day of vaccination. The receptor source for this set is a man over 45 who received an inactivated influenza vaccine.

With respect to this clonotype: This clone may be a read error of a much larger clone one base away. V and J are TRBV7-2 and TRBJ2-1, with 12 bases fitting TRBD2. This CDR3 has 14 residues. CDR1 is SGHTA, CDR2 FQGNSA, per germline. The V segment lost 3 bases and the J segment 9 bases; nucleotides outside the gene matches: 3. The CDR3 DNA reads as TGTGCCAGCAGCTTGACTAGCGGGAGCGTTGAGCAGTTCTTC. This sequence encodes CASSLTSGSVEQFF.

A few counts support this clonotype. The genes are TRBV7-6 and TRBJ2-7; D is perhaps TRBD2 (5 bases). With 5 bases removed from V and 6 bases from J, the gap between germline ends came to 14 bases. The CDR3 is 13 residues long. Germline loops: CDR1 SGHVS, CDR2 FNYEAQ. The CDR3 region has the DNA TGTGCCAGCAGCCCGTCTTACGCGGGCGAGCAGTACTTC. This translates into CASSPSYAGEQYF.